This T cell receptor (beta chain) was sequenced in a study of OX40 agonist ivuxolimab in advanced cancers. Study results and caveats: The study did not work out the antigen specificity of the expanded peripheral T cells. Some nonresponders likewise displayed low normalized T-cell clonal expansion.

J gave up 4 bases and V 2 bases, and 10 bases lay outside the gene matches. From germline, CDR1 is SGDLS and CDR2 YYNGEE. The length of the CDR3 is 17 residues. A word on this clone: Its cognate antigen is unknown.

Produced via immunoSEQ multiplex PCR; TCRdb's table is partial and in-frame only. The sample includes more than 45,000 clones, more than 70% of them seen just once. The receptor comes from an adult with an advanced solid tumor such as melanoma, head and neck, liver or kidney cancer. The chain employs TRBV9 and TRBJ2-5; 11 bases are a match to TRBD2. Source: CD4+ or CD8+ T cells sorted from blood, taken in a trial of the OX40 agonist ivuxolimab. The chain's CDR3 is CASSVHVAGGPGETQYF. The CDR3 DNA is TGTGCCAGCAGCGTCCACGTAGCGGGAGGGCCGGGAGAGACCCAGTACTTC.